These 15 T cell receptor beta chains share one sample of origin, sequenced in a study of blood T cell repertoires in COVID-19. Using immunoSEQ multiplex PCR, the repertoire was profiled, and TCRdb retains in-frame clones only, with some absent. The table lists under 200,000 clones, roughly 90% of them singletons, with 1.6% in the top ten. The sequenced material came from peripheral blood. The source is a man aged 18 to 29 with active or convalescent COVID-19.

The rearrangement uses TRBV19 and TRBJ2-2; weak D call: TRBD1 (6 bases). The germline V gene encodes CDR1 LNHDA and CDR2 SQIVND (reference sequence). Between the trimmed V and J ends, which lost 7 bases and 2 bases, there was a span of 11 bases. This CDR3 is built from 14 residues. CDR3 protein: CASTSDSNTGELFF. CDR3 coding DNA: TGTGCCAGTACCTCGGACAGCAACACCGGGGAGCTGTTTTTT.

The chain links TRBV5-1 to TRBJ1-1; D ambiguous. Germline V CDR1 and CDR2: SGHRS, YFSETQ. CDR3 length: 14 amino acids. Trimming took off 4 bases at V and 0 bases at J, with 10 bases between the two ends. CDR3 loop: CASSREGVNTEAFF. The CDR3 DNA reads TGCGCCAGCAGCCGGGAAGGAGTGAACACTGAAGCTTTCTTT. The full variable domain, rest sourced from reference TRBV5-1 and TRBJ1-1, is KAGVTQTPRYLIKTRGQQVTLSCSPISGHRSVSWYQQTPGQGLQFLFEYFSETQRNKGNFPGRFSGRQFSNSRSEMNVSTLELGDSALYLCASSREGVNTEAFFGQGTRLTVV.

The chain has TRBV5-4 and TRBJ1-1; D is undetermined. Germline lookup yields CDR1 SGHNT and CDR2 YYREEE (reference sequence). V was pared by 1 base and J by 0 bases, with 7 bases between. This CDR3 has 14 residues. The CDR3 protein is CASSLPEMNTEAFF. The CDR3 bases are TGTGCCAGCAGCTTGCCCGAGATGAACACTGAAGCTTTCTTT.

The chain combines TRBV3-1 (or the pseudogene TRBV3-2) with TRBJ2-7; D is ambiguous. Germline V gene sequence: CDR1 LGHDT, CDR2 YNNKEL (reference sequence). The CDR3 contains 11 residues. V was trimmed by 3 bases and J by 4 bases, leaving 4 bases between them. CDR3 residues: CASSHGYEQYF. The CDR3 DNA is TGTGCCAGCAGCCACGGGTACGAGCAGTACTTC.

The chain recombines TRBV5-8 with TRBJ1-5; no reliable D call. V was trimmed by 4 bases and J by 4 bases, leaving 3 bases between them. Germline V gives CDR1 SGHTS, CDR2 YDEGEE. The CDR3 is 11 residues long. In DNA, the CDR3 is TGTGCCAGCAGCCTAAATCAGCCCCAGCATTTT. The encoded protein is CASSLNQPQHF.

The genes are TRBV9 and TRBJ2-3; D unresolved. The germline gives CDR1 SGDLS, CDR2 YYNGEE. V was trimmed by 4 bases and J by 4 bases, leaving 13 bases between them. CDR3 size: 14 residues. Written as DNA, the CDR3 is TGTGCCAGCAGCCCGCTGAGTACTCCAGATACGCAGTATTTT. It encodes CASSPLSTPDTQYF.

The chain is built from TRBV12-3 or TRBV12-4 and TRBJ2-7; tentatively, D is TRBD1 (5 bases). This CDR3 is built from 11 residues. V gave up 6 bases and J gave up 4 bases, with 7 bases separating them. The CDR3 region is CASSQGYEQYF. CDR3 DNA sequence: TGTGCCAGCAGCCAGGGTTACGAGCAGTACTTC.

The chain recombines TRBV18 with TRBJ2-2, with 12 bases identical to TRBD2. This CDR3 region has 17 residues. The germline CDR1 and CDR2 sequences are KGHSH and LQKENI. With 2 bases clipped from V and 5 bases from J, the junction kept 6 bases outside the gene matches. CDR3 nucleotide sequence: TGTGCCAGCTCACCAGCTCGAGGGACTAGCGGGACCGGGGAGCTGTTTTTT. Amino acid sequence: CASSPARGTSGTGELFF.

The chain uses TRBV5-3 and TRBJ2-1; weak D call: TRBD1 (5 bases). TRBV5-3 has ORF status, its function being uncertain. The length of the CDR3 is 16 residues. V was shortened by 2 bases and J by 3 bases, with 15 bases between the two germline ends. The CDR3 DNA follows: TGTGCCAGAAGCTTTAGAAGAGACAGTGACTACAATGAGCAGTTCTTC. Translated: CARSFRRDSDYNEQFF.

This sequence joins TRBV30 and TRBJ2-3; TRBD2 matches 9 bases. V shed 5 bases and J 3 bases; nucleotides not matched to a gene: 3. The CDR3 runs 13 residues. Per the germline V gene, CDR1 is GTSNPN and CDR2 is SVGIG (reference sequence). This CDR3 reads CAWRLAVTDTQYF. In nucleotides, the CDR3 is TGTGCCTGGCGACTAGCGGTAACAGATACGCAGTATTTT.

This chain connects TRBV28 to TRBJ2-7; 9 bases line up with TRBD2. Trimming cost V 4 bases and J 2 bases; bases outside gene matches: 3. CDR1 and CDR2 from the germline V gene are MDHEN and SYDVKM. This CDR3 has 14 amino acids. CDR3: CASSSSGDPYEQYF. The CDR3 DNA follows: TGTGCCAGCAGTTCTAGCGGGGATCCCTACGAGCAGTACTTC. Drawing the rest from reference TRBV28 and TRBJ2-7, the complete variable domain is DVKVTQSSRYLVKRTGEKVFLECVQDMDHENMFWYRQDPGLGLRLIYFSYDVKMKEKGDIPEGYSVSREKKERFSLILESASTNQTSMYLCASSSSGDPYEQYFGPGTRLTVT.

This clone has only a few counts. The DNA for the CDR3 is TGTGCCAGCAGCCGCCTGATGGAGGCATGGACTAGCGCTTCAACCCGAGAGACCCAGTACTTC. It translates to CASSRLMEAWTSASTRETQYF. This chain links TRBV6-2 or TRBV6-3 with TRBJ2-5; 9 nucleotides agree with TRBD2. CDR1 is MNHEY and CDR2 is SVGEGT in the germline V gene. The CDR3 spans 21 residues. Trimming took 6 bases from V and 4 from J; bases not matched to a gene: 27.

This clone was seen just once. The chain joins TRBV12-3 or TRBV12-4 to TRBJ2-1; D not resolved. CDR3 length equals 13 residues. V was clipped by 5 bases and J by 6 bases, with 11 bases between them. In DNA form, the CDR3 reads TGTGCCAGCAGTACCCTGCCCGGCAATGAGCAGTTCTTC. Residues: CASSTLPGNEQFF.

V usage is TRBV29-1 and J usage is TRBJ2-3, with a weak D call TRBD2 (5 bases). The CDR3 totals 13 residues. Trimming stripped 6 bases from V and 2 bases from J, with 12 bases between. Germline assignment: CDR1 SQVTM and CDR2 ANQGSEA. The CDR3 here is CSVAERPTDTQYF. CDR3 nucleotides: TGCAGCGTGGCGGAGCGGCCCACAGATACGCAGTATTTT.

The chain has TRBV3-1 (or the pseudogene TRBV3-2) and TRBJ1-5, with 7 bases identical to TRBD1. The germline V gene has CDR1 LGHDT and CDR2 YNNKEL (reference sequence). CDR3 length equals 17 residues. V shed 0 bases, J shed 3 bases, and the junction held 8 bases outside the gene matches. The CDR3 sequence is CASSQDPWTGNNQPQHF. DNA for the CDR3: TGTGCCAGCAGCCAAGATCCCTGGACAGGCAACAATCAGCCCCAGCATTTT.